These T cell receptor beta chains were read from a single sample in a study of blood T cell repertoires in COVID-19. TCRdb keeps only in-frame clones here, not all; method: immunoSEQ multiplex PCR. The table has roughly 63,000 clones, around 74% seen once; the top ten hold 28%. Sequenced sample: peripheral blood. The source of these receptors is an elderly woman with acute or convalescent COVID-19. Both conserved end residues are part of each CDR3. D genes are given only for firm matches. Size is stated for part of the rows, as once, few or many counts, or as a class when the clone is expanded.

d_call: TRBD2
j_call: TRBJ2-7
clone_size: -
v_call: TRBV11-3
cdr3_aa: CASSPTSGSNEQYF
cdr3_nt: TGTGCCAGCAGCCCGACTAGCGGGAGCAACGAGCAGTACTTC

d_call: TRBD1
j_call: TRBJ2-2
clone_size: -
v_call: TRBV28
cdr3_aa: CASSPNYRGLFF
cdr3_nt: TGTGCCAGCAGTCCGAACTACAGGGGGCTGTTTTTT

d_call: TRBD1
j_call: TRBJ1-2
clone_size: few
v_call: TRBV4-1
cdr3_aa: CASSRDRGPYGYTF
cdr3_nt: TGCGCCAGCAGCCGGGACAGGGGTCCCTATGGCTACACCTTC

d_call: -
j_call: TRBJ1-6
clone_size: -
v_call: TRBV19
cdr3_aa: CASTPRTANSPLHF
cdr3_nt: TGTGCCAGTACCCCTCGGACAGCTAATTCACCCCTCCACTTT

d_call: -
j_call: TRBJ2-1
clone_size: -
v_call: TRBV18
cdr3_aa: CASSPNLGQYNEQFF
cdr3_nt: TGTGCCAGCTCACCGAACCTCGGACAGTACAATGAGCAGTTCTTC

d_call: -
j_call: TRBJ2-3
clone_size: many
v_call: TRBV6-6
cdr3_aa: CASSRGGPAGTDTQYF
cdr3_nt: TGTGCCAGCAGTCGAGGCGGCCCAGCGGGCACAGATACGCAGTATTTT

d_call: TRBD1
j_call: TRBJ1-4
clone_size: -
v_call: TRBV7-2
cdr3_aa: CASSLRTGREKLFF
cdr3_nt: TGTGCCAGCAGCTTAAGGACAGGACGTGAAAAACTGTTTTTT

d_call: TRBD1
j_call: TRBJ2-1
clone_size: -
v_call: TRBV28
cdr3_aa: CASSLPGTGSDEQFF
cdr3_nt: TGTGCCAGCAGTTTGCCCGGGACAGGGTCTGATGAGCAGTTCTTC

d_call: -
j_call: TRBJ1-4
clone_size: -
v_call: TRBV30
cdr3_aa: CAWSVGGLGGKLFF
cdr3_nt: TGTGCCTGGAGTGTGGGAGGGTTGGGAGGAAAACTGTTTTTT

d_call: -
j_call: TRBJ1-5
clone_size: many
v_call: TRBV5-6
cdr3_aa: CASSSLGQSSNQPQHF
cdr3_nt: TGTGCCAGCAGCTCACTAGGACAGTCGAGCAATCAGCCCCAGCATTTT

d_call: -
j_call: TRBJ2-7
clone_size: few
v_call: TRBV11-3
cdr3_aa: CASSLVTVRPTEQYF
cdr3_nt: TGTGCCAGCAGCTTAGTGACAGTAAGACCTACCGAGCAGTACTTC

d_call: TRBD2
j_call: TRBJ2-7
clone_size: few
v_call: TRBV6-2/TRBV6-3
cdr3_aa: CASSPGREYYEQYF
cdr3_nt: TGTGCCAGCAGTCCCGGGCGGGAGTACTACGAGCAGTACTTC

d_call: TRBD2
j_call: TRBJ2-1
clone_size: -
v_call: TRBV6-6
cdr3_aa: CASSLAGGNEQFF
cdr3_nt: TGTGCCAGCAGCCTAGCGGGAGGCAATGAGCAGTTCTTC

d_call: -
j_call: TRBJ2-5
clone_size: -
v_call: TRBV18
cdr3_aa: CASSPRVRESRSETQYF
cdr3_nt: TGTGCCAGCTCACCAAGGGTGAGGGAATCGCGTTCAGAGACCCAGTACTTC

d_call: TRBD2
j_call: TRBJ2-7
clone_size: -
v_call: TRBV28
cdr3_aa: CASRPIDGGRYEQYF
cdr3_nt: TGTGCCAGCAGACCGATTGACGGCGGGAGATACGAGCAGTACTTC

d_call: -
j_call: TRBJ2-7
clone_size: -
v_call: TRBV23-1
cdr3_aa: CASSQRMAGGSGAFYEQYF
cdr3_nt: TGCGCCAGCAGTCAACGGATGGCCGGGGGTAGCGGAGCTTTCTACGAGCAGTACTTC

d_call: -
j_call: TRBJ1-3
clone_size: -
v_call: TRBV4-2
cdr3_aa: CASSQDRSTGNTIYF
cdr3_nt: TGTGCCAGCAGCCAAGATAGGAGTACTGGAAACACCATATATTTT

d_call: TRBD1
j_call: TRBJ1-5
clone_size: many
v_call: TRBV15
cdr3_aa: CATSRVLQPGTGGFNQPQHF
cdr3_nt: TGTGCCACCAGCAGAGTACTCCAACCCGGGACAGGGGGCTTCAATCAGCCCCAGCATTTT

d_call: TRBD1
j_call: TRBJ1-2
clone_size: once
v_call: TRBV6-6
cdr3_aa: CASSGPGQGAGGYTF
cdr3_nt: TGTGCCAGCAGTGGGCCGGGACAGGGGGCGGGTGGCTACACCTTC

d_call: TRBD1
j_call: TRBJ2-1
clone_size: -
v_call: TRBV11-2
cdr3_aa: CASSFGDSNEQFF
cdr3_nt: TGTGCCAGCAGCTTTGGGGACAGCAATGAGCAGTTCTTC

d_call: TRBD1
j_call: TRBJ1-5
clone_size: few
v_call: TRBV4-2
cdr3_aa: CASSQATGDPQPQHF
cdr3_nt: TGTGCCAGCAGCCAGGCCACAGGGGATCCTCAGCCCCAGCATTTT

d_call: -
j_call: TRBJ2-3
clone_size: -
v_call: TRBV19
cdr3_aa: CASGTGASTDTQYF
cdr3_nt: TGTGCCAGTGGGACTGGGGCTAGCACAGATACGCAGTATTTT